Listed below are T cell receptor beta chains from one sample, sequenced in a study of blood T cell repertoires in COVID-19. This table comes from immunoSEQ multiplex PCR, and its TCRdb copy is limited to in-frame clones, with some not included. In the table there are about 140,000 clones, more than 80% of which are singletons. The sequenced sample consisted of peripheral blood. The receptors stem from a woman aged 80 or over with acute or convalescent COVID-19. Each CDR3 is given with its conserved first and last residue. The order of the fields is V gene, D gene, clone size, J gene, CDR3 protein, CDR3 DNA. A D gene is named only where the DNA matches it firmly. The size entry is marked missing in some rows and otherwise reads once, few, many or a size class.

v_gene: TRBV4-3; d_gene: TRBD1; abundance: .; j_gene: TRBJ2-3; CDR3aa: CASSRGQGAADTQYF; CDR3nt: TGCGCCAGCAGCCGAGGACAGGGGGCCGCAGATACGCAGTATTTT
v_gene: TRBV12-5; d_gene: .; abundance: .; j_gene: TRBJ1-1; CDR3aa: CASGPQKGLATEAFF; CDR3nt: TGTGCTAGTGGTCCTCAGAAGGGGTTAGCCACTGAAGCTTTCTTT
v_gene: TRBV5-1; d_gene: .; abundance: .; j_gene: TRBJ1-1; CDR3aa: CASSSLGTPNTEAFF; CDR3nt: TGCGCCAGCAGCTCCCTCGGGACACCGAACACTGAAGCTTTCTTT
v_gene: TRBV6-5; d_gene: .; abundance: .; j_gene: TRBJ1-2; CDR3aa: CASSPTGGTHYGYTF; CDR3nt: TGTGCCAGCAGTCCCACAGGAGGGACTCACTATGGCTACACCTTC
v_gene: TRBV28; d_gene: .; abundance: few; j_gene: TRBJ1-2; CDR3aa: CASSRPGGAANYGYTF; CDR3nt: TGTGCCAGCAGTCGACCTGGGGGCGCCGCTAACTATGGCTACACCTTC
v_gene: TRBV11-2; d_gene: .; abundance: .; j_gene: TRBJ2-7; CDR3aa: CASSSYRSEQYF; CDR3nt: TGTGCCAGCAGCTCCTACCGAAGCGAGCAGTACTTC
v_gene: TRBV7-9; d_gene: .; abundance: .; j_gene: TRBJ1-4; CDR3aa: CASSLPRGRNEKLFF; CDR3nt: TGTGCCAGCAGCTTACCCAGGGGACGGAATGAAAAACTGTTTTTT
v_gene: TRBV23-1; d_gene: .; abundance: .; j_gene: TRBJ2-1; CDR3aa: CASSDPGIYNEQFF; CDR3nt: TGCGCCAGCAGTGATCCGGGGATTTACAATGAGCAGTTCTTC
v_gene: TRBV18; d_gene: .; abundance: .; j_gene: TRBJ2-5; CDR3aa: CASSPPSAETQYF; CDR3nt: TGTGCCAGCTCACCCCCATCTGCGGAGACCCAGTACTTC
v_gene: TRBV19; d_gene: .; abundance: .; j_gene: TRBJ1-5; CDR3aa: CASSWRGSQPQHF; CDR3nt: TGTGCCAGTAGTTGGCGGGGCTCTCAGCCCCAGCATTTT
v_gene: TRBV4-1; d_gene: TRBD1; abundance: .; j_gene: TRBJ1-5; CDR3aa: CASRGIQGGNQPQHF; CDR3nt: TGCGCCAGCAGAGGGATACAGGGGGGCAATCAGCCCCAGCATTTT
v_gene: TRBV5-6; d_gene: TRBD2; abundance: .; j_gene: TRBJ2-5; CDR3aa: CASSLGTSGYRRTQYF; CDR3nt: TGTGCCAGCAGCTTGGGGACTAGCGGCTACCGGCGGACCCAGTACTTC
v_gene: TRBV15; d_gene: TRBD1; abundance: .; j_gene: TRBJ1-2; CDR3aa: CATSRDQTGVGYTF; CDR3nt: TGTGCCACCAGCAGAGATCAGACAGGGGTTGGCTACACCTTC
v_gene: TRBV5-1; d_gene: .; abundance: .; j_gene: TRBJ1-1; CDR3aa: CASSLRQGKNTEAFF; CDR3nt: TGCGCCAGCAGCTTGAGGCAGGGAAAGAACACTGAAGCTTTCTTT
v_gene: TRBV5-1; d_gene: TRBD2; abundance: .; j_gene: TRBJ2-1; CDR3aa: CASSLSGGNEQFF; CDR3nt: TGCGCCAGCAGCTTGTCGGGGGGTAATGAGCAGTTCTTC
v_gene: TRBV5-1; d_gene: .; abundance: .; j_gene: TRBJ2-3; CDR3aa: CASRYSGDTQYF; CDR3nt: TGCGCCAGCAGGTATTCCGGAGATACGCAGTATTTT
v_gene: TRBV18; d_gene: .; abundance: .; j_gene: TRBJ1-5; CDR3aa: CASSTGSGGPTAQHF; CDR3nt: TGTGCCAGCTCTACAGGGTCGGGAGGCCCGACGGCCCAGCATTTT
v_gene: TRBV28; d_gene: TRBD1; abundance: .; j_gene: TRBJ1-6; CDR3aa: CASRGQGSYNSPLHF; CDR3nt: TGTGCCAGCAGGGGACAGGGCTCCTATAATTCACCCCTCCACTTT
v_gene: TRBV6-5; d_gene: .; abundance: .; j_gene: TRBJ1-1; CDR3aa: CASSYDGRGTEAFF; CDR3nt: TGTGCCAGCAGTTACGACGGCCGGGGGACTGAAGCTTTCTTT
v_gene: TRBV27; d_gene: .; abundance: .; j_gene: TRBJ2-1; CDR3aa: CASKSETRGKYNEQFF; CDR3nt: TGTGCCAGCAAATCGGAGACTAGGGGCAAATACAATGAGCAGTTCTTC
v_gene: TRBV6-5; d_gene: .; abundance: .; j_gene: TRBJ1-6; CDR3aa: CASSTREGNSPLHF; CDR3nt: TGTGCCAGCAGTACCAGGGAGGGGAATTCACCCCTCCACTTT
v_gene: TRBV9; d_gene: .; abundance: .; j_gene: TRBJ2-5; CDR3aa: CASSQDSYQETQYF; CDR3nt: TGTGCCAGCAGCCAGGATTCGTACCAAGAGACCCAGTACTTC
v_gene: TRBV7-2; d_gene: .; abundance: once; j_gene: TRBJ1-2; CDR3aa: CASSLVRGIGGYTF; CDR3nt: TGTGCCAGCAGCCTTGTTCGGGGGATAGGTGGCTACACCTTC
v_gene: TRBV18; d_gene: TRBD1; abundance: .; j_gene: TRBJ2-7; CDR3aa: CASSPGTVSYEQYF; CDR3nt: TGTGCCAGCTCACCAGGGACAGTCTCCTACGAGCAGTACTTC
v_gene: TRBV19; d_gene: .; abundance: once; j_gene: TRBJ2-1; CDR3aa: CASRVQGRLFF; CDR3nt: TGTGCCAGTAGGGTACAGGGGAGGCTGTTCTTC
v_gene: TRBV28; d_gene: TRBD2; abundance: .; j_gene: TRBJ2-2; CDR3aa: CASSPGGLNTGELFF; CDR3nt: TGTGCCAGCAGTCCCGGGGGGTTAAACACCGGGGAGCTGTTTTTT
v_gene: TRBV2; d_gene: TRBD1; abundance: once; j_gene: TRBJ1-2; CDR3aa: CASSEPAGTGARDSYGYTF; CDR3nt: TGTGCCAGCAGTGAACCAGCCGGGACAGGGGCCCGAGACAGCTATGGCTACACCTTC
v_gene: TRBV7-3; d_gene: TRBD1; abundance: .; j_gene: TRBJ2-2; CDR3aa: CASSSGQGTGELFF; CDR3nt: TGTGCCAGCAGCTCGGGACAGGGGACCGGGGAGCTGTTTTTT